This is a list of T cell receptor beta chains from one sample in a study of T-cell memory formation after mild COVID-19. TCRdb fed the 5' RACE reads into MiXCR, producing one record per CDR3 protein. The sample records 500,000 to 650,000 distinct CDR3 sequences, less than 25% being singletons. Source material: PBMCs or a T cell subset sorted from them (not recorded which). Every receptor here comes from an adult woman who had mild COVID-19 (a few samples of this study predate the infection). Cell type and time point are not known. Each CDR3 is given with its conserved first and last residue. The D gene is left open where the match is weak. Rows give clone size only sometimes, using once, few, many, or a class for an expanded clone.

length,V,D,J,size,CDR3,DNA
17,TRBV3-1,TRBD2,TRBJ2-1,few,CASSLERGQGSYNEQFF,TGTGCCAGCAGCCTAGAGCGGGGGCAGGGCTCCTACAATGAGCAGTTCTTC
14,TRBV11-3,-,TRBJ2-7,-,CASSFRRLTYEQYF,TGTGCCAGCAGCTTCCGTAGACTTACCTACGAGCAGTACTTC
14,TRBV21-1,-,TRBJ2-3,few,CASSKDRAPDTQYF,TGTGCCAGCAGCAAAGACAGGGCCCCAGATACGCAGTATTTT
15,TRBV7-2,TRBD1,TRBJ1-5,-,CASRLQGAGNQPQHF,TGTGCCAGCAGACTGCAGGGGGCTGGGAATCAGCCCCAGCATTTT
13,TRBV6-1,-,TRBJ2-7,-,CASTPQARGEQYF,TGTGCCAGCACCCCACAGGCGAGGGGCGAGCAGTACTTC
16,TRBV5-1,-,TRBJ2-7,many,CASSSTTGTLTYEQYF,TGCGCCAGCAGCTCAACTACCGGGACCCTTACCTACGAGCAGTACTTC
14,TRBV6-1,TRBD1,TRBJ2-7,many,CASSMTGTTYEQYF,TGTGCCAGCAGTATGACAGGGACCACCTACGAGCAGTACTTC
13,TRBV30,-,TRBJ1-1,-,CAWSVWGNTEAFF,TGTGCCTGGAGTGTCTGGGGGAACACTGAAGCTTTCTTT
16,TRBV6-5,-,TRBJ2-5,-,CASSYSVRDWQETQYF,TGTGCCAGCAGTTACTCGGTGAGGGACTGGCAAGAGACCCAGTACTTC
14,TRBV5-6,-,TRBJ1-2,-,CASRGRQANYGYTF,TGTGCCAGCAGGGGACGACAAGCTAACTATGGCTACACCTTC
19,TRBV20-1,TRBD1,TRBJ1-2,-,CSARDTDWLGQGLHYGYTF,TGCAGTGCTAGAGATACAGACTGGTTGGGACAGGGGTTGCACTATGGCTACACCTTC
15,TRBV11-2,-,TRBJ2-1,few,CASSPSPRLYNEQFF,TGTGCCAGCAGCCCGTCTCCTAGGTTATACAATGAGCAGTTCTTC
15,TRBV6-5,-,TRBJ2-2,-,CASSYSTPANEELFF,TGTGCCAGCAGTTACTCGACTCCCGCTAACGAGGAGCTGTTTTTT
17,TRBV6-2/TRBV6-3,-,TRBJ2-5,few,CASIYRVGHTVRETQYF,TGTGCCAGCATCTATCGCGTTGGACATACGGTACGGGAGACCCAGTACTTC
13,TRBV7-9,-,TRBJ1-1,-,CAGQTGLNTEAFF,TGTGCCGGCCAGACAGGCTTGAACACTGAAGCTTTCTTT
15,TRBV29-1,-,TRBJ2-1,-,CSMRAPGARYNEQFF,TGCAGCATGAGGGCGCCAGGGGCGCGGTACAATGAGCAGTTCTTC
19,TRBV7-6,TRBD2,TRBJ2-5,few,CASRSTSPLSGGVQETQYF,TGTGCCAGCAGAAGTACCTCCCCTCTTAGCGGGGGGGTACAAGAGACCCAGTACTTC
13,TRBV12-3/TRBV12-4,-,TRBJ1-3,few,CASTDSSGNTIYF,TGTGCCAGCACCGACAGCTCTGGAAACACCATATATTTT
15,TRBV3-1,-,TRBJ2-1,few,CASSQDVGPYNEQFF,TGTGCCAGCAGCCAAGACGTGGGGCCCTACAATGAGCAGTTCTTC
12,TRBV7-3,-,TRBJ2-1,-,CASSSPRGEQFF,TGTGCCAGCAGCTCGCCCCGTGGTGAGCAGTTCTTC
13,TRBV29-1,-,TRBJ2-1,many,CSVEDLPYNEQFF,TGCAGCGTTGAAGATCTCCCTTACAATGAGCAGTTCTTC
15,TRBV9,-,TRBJ2-1,-,CASSVSGLSYNEQFF,TGTGCCAGCAGCGTTTCGGGCCTCTCCTACAATGAGCAGTTCTTC
16,TRBV6-5,-,TRBJ1-2,few,CASSYSSGLPSYGYTF,TGTGCCAGCAGTTACTCGTCGGGACTCCCCTCTTATGGCTACACCTTC
15,TRBV4-3,-,TRBJ2-5,-,CASSLSQGFQETQYF,TGCGCCAGCAGCCTGTCACAGGGATTCCAAGAGACCCAGTACTTC
14,TRBV7-2,-,TRBJ2-7,few,CASSQTRVTYEQYF,TGTGCCAGCAGCCAAACGCGCGTGACCTACGAGCAGTACTTC
13,TRBV20-1,-,TRBJ1-1,-,CSALQGISIEAFF,TGCAGTGCTCTTCAGGGGATTAGTATCGAAGCTTTCTTT
14,TRBV3-1,-,TRBJ1-5,few,CASSQATLNQPQHF,TGTGCCAGCAGCCAAGCGACCCTTAATCAGCCCCAGCATTTT
16,TRBV2,-,TRBJ2-7,few,CASSNPRGGAPYEQYF,TGTGCCAGCAGTAACCCGAGGGGGGGCGCCCCCTACGAGCAGTACTTC
15,TRBV2,-,TRBJ1-1,once,CASSIGREINTEAFF,TGTGCCAGCTCTATAGGAAGGGAAATAAACACTGAAGCTTTCTTT